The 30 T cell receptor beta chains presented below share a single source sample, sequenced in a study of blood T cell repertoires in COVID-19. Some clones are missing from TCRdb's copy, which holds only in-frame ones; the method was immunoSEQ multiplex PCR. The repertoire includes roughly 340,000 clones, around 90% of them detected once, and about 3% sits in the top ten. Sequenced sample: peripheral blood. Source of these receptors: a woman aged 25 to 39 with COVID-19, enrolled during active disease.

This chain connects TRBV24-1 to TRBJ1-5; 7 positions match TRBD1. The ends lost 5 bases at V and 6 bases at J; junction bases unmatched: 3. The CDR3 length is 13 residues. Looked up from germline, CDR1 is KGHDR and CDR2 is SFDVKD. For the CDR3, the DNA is TGTGCCACCAGTGCAGGGGGTGGTCAGCCCCAGCATTTT. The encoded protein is CATSAGGGQPQHF.

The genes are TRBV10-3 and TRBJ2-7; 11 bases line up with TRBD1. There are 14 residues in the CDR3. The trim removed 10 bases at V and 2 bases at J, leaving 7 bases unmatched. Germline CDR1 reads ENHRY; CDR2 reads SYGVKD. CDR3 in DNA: TGTGCCACCGGACAGGGGGCGGCAGCCTACGAGCAGTACGTC. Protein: CATGQGAAAYEQYV.

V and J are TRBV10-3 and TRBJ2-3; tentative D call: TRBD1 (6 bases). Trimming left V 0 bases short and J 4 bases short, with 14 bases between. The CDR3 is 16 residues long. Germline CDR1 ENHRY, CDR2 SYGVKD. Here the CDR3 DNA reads TGTGCCATCAGTGAGTCGATAGGGCCAGGGGCAGATACGCAGTATTTT. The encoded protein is CAISESIGPGADTQYF.

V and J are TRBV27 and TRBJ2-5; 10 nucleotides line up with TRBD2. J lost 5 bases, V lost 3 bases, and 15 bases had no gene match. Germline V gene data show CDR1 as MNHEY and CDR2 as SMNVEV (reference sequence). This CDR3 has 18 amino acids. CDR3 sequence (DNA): TGTGCCAGCAGTTTTTTGGGCCAAACTAGCGGGGTCCTTGAGACCCAGTACTTC. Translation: CASSFLGQTSGVLETQYF.

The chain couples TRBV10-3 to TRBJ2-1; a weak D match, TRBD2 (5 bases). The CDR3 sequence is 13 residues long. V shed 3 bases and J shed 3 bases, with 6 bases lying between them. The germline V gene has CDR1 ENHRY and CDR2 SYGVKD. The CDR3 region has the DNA TGTGCCATCAGTGAACGGGACTACAATGAGCAGTTCTTC. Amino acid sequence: CAISERDYNEQFF.

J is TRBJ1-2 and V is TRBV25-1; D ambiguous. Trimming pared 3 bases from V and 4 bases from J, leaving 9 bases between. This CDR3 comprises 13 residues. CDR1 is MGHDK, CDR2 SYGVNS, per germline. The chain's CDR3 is CASSDTDTYGYTF. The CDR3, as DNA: TGTGCCAGCAGTGATACCGACACCTATGGCTACACCTTC.

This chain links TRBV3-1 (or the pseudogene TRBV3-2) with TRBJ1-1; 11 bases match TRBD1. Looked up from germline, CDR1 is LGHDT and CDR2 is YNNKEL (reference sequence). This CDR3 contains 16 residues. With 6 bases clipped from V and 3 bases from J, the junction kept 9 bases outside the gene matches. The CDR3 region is CASSNTGQGADTEAFF. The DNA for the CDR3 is TGTGCCAGCAGTAATACTGGACAGGGGGCAGACACTGAAGCTTTCTTT.

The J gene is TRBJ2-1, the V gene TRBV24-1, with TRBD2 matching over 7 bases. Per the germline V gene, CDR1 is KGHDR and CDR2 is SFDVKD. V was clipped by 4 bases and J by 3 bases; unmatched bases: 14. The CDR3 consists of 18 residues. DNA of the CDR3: TGTGCCACCAGTGACCCCAACCGGGCGGGAGAACGCTACAATGAGCAGTTCTTC. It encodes CATSDPNRAGERYNEQFF.

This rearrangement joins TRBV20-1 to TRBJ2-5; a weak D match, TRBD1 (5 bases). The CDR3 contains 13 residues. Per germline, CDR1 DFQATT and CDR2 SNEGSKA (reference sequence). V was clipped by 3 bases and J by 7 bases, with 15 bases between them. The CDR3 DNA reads TGCAGTGCTAGTCAGGGCACCACTCGGACCCAGTACTTC. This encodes CSASQGTTRTQYF.

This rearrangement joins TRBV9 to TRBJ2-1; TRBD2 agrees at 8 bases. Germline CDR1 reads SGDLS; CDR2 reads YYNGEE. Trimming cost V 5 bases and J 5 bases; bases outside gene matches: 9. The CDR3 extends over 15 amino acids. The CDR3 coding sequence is TGTGCCAGCAGGACAAGCGGGGGCCATAACAATGAGCAGTTCTTC. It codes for CASRTSGGHNNEQFF.

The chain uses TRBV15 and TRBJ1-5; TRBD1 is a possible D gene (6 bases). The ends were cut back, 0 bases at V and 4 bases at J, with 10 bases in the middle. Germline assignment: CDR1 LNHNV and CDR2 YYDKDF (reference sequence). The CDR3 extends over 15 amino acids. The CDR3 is CATSRDGQGNQPQHF. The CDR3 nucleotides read TGTGCCACCAGCAGAGATGGTCAGGGGAATCAGCCCCAGCATTTT. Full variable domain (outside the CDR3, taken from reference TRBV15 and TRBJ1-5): DAMVIQNPRYQVTQFGKPVTLSCSQTLNHNVMYWYQQKSSQAPKLLFHYYDKDFNNEADTPDNFQSRRPNTSFCFLDIRSPGLGDTAMYLCATSRDGQGNQPQHFGDGTRLSIL.

In nucleotides, the CDR3 is TGCAGCGTTGTGGGGGGGAGACAAGAGACCCAGTACTTC. Encoded protein: CSVVGGRQETQYF. This rearrangement joins TRBV29-1 to TRBJ2-5, with 7 bases aligning to TRBD2. The CDR3 spans 13 residues. V lost 4 bases and J lost 2; bases outside the gene matches: 4. Germline CDR1 is SQVTM and CDR2 is ANQGSEA.

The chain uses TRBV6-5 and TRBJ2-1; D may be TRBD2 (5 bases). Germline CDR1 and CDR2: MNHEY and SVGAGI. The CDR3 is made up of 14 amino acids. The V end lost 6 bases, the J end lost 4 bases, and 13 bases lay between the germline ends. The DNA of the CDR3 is TGTGCCAGCAGGGGGAGCGGAGCTTACAATGAGCAGTTCTTC. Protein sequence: CASRGSGAYNEQFF.

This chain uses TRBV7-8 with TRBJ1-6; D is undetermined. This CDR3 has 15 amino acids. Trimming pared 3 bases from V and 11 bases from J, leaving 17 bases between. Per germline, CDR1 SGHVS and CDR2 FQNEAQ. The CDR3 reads CASSFPPEALAPLHF. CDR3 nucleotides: TGTGCCAGCAGCTTCCCCCCCGAGGCCCTAGCACCCCTCCACTTT.

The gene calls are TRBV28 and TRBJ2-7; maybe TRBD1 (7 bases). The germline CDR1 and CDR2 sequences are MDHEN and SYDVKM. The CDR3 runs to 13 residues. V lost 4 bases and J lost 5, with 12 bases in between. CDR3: CASSSQGRNEQYF. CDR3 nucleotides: TGTGCCAGCAGTTCACAGGGGAGGAACGAGCAGTACTTC.

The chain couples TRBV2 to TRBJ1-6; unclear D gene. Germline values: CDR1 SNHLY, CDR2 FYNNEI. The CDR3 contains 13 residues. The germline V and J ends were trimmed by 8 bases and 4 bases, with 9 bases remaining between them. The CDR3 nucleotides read TGTGCCAGCGGCTCGGGTTATAATTCACCCCTCCACTTT. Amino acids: CASGSGYNSPLHF.

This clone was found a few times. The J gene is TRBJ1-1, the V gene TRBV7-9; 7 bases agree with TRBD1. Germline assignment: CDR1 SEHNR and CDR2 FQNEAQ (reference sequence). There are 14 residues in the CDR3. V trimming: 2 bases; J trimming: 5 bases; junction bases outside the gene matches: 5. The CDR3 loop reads CASSLTAGGTEAFF. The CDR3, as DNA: TGTGCCAGCAGCTTAACCGCAGGGGGGACTGAAGCTTTCTTT.

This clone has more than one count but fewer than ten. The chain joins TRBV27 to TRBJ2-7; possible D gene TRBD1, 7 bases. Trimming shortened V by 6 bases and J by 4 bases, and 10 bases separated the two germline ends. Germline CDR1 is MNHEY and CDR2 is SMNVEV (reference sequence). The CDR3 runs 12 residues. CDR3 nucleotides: TGTGCCAGCAGGGCAGGGGGGTACGAGCAGTACTTC. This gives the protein CASRAGGYEQYF.

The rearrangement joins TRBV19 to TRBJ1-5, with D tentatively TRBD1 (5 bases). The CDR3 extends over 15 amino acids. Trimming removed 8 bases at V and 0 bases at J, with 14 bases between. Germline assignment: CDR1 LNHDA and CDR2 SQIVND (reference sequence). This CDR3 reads CASVRGGHSNQPQHF. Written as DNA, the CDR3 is TGTGCCAGTGTCCGGGGAGGACATAGCAATCAGCCCCAGCATTTT.

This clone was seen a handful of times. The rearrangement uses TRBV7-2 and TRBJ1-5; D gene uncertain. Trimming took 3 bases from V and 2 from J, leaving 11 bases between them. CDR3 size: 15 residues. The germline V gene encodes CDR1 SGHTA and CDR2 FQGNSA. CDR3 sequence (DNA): TGTGCCAGCAGCTTGGGGATGGGAGGCAATCAGCCCCAGCATTTT. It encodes CASSLGMGGNQPQHF.

The CDR3 sequence is CASSLNSNYGYTF. The CDR3 DNA sequence: TGTGCCAGCAGTTTAAACAGCAACTATGGCTACACCTTC. The genes are TRBV12-3 or TRBV12-4 and TRBJ1-2; unclear D gene. Trimming removed 2 bases at V and 2 bases at J, with 6 bases between. The CDR3 covers 13 residues.

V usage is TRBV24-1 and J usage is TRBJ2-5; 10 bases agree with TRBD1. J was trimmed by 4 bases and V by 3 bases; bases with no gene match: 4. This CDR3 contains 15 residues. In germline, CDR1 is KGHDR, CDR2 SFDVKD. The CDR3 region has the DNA TGTGCCACCAGTGATCAAGGACAGGGGGGAGAGACCCAGTACTTC. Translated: CATSDQGQGGETQYF.

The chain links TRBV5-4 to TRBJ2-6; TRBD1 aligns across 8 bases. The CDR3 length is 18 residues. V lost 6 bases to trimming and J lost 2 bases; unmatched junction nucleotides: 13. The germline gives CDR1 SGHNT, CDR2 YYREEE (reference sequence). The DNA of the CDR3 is TGTGCCAGCATCAGTCCCCAGGACAGGGCTACTGGGGCCAACGTCCTGACTTTC. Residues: CASISPQDRATGANVLTF.

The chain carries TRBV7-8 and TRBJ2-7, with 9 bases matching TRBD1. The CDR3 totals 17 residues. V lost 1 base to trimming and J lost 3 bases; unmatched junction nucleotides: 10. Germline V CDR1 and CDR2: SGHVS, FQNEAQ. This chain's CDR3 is CASSLVVPGQGLYEQYF. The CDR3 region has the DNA TGTGCCAGCAGCTTAGTGGTCCCGGGACAGGGCCTCTACGAGCAGTACTTC. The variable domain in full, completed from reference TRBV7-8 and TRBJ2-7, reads GAGVSQSPRYKVAKRGQDVALRCDPISGHVSLFWYQQALGQGPEFLTYFQNEAQLDKSGLPSDRFFAERPEGSVSTLKIQRTQQEDSAVYLCASSLVVPGQGLYEQYFGPGTRLTVT.

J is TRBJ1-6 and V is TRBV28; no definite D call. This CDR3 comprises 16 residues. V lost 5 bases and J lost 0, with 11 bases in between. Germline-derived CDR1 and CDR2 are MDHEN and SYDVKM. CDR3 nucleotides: TGTGCCAGCAGTCAAGCGAAAAGCTCCTATAATTCACCCCTCCACTTT. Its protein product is CASSQAKSSYNSPLHF. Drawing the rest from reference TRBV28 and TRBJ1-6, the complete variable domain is DVKVTQSSRYLVKRTGEKVFLECVQDMDHENMFWYRQDPGLGLRLIYFSYDVKMKEKGDIPEGYSVSREKKERFSLILESASTNQTSMYLCASSQAKSSYNSPLHFGNGTRLTVT.

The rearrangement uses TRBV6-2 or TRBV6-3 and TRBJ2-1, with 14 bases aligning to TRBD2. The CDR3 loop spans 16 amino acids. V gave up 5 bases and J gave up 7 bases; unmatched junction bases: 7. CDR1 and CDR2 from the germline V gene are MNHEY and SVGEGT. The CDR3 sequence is CASSPRLAGGSNEQFF. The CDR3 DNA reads TGTGCCAGCAGTCCCCGACTAGCGGGAGGGTCAAATGAGCAGTTCTTC.

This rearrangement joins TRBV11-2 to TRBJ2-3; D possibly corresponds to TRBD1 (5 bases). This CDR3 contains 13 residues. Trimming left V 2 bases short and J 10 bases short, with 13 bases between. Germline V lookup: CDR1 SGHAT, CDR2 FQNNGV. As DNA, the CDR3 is TGTGCCAGCAGCTTAACTGGGGCTGATTCGCAGTATTTT. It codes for CASSLTGADSQYF.

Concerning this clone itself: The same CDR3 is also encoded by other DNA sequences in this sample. The CDR3 protein is CSAGTGNSNQPQHF. CDR3 nucleotides: TGCAGCGCCGGGACAGGCAATAGCAATCAGCCCCAGCATTTT. The chain combines TRBV29-1 with TRBJ1-5, with TRBD1 matching over 8 bases. The CDR3 covers 14 residues. Germline CDR1 SQVTM, CDR2 ANQGSEA. Trimming at V came to 7 bases and at J to 0 bases, leaving 5 bases not matched to a gene.

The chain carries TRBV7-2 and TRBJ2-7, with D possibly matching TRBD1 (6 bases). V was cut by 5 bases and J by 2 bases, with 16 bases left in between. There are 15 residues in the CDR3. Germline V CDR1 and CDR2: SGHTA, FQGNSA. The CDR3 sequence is CASSPQGSGAYEQYF. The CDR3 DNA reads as TGTGCCAGCAGCCCCCAGGGGTCTGGGGCCTACGAGCAGTACTTC.

The CDR3, as DNA: TGTGCCAGCAGTTTAGTGGGACAGGGGAACAATGAGCAGTTCTTC. Translating it yields CASSLVGQGNNEQFF. The chain is built from TRBV28 and TRBJ2-1; TRBD1 aligns across 10 bases. There are 15 residues in the CDR3. J gave up 5 bases and V 2 bases, and 3 bases lay outside the gene matches. Germline lookup yields CDR1 MDHEN and CDR2 SYDVKM.